This is a list of T cell receptor beta chains from one sample in a study of T cell responses to AZD1222 COVID-19 vaccine. Sequenced by immunoSEQ multiplex PCR; TCRdb stores in-frame clones only, minus some. Of tens of thousands of clones listed, approximately 90% are singletons. Sequences were derived from peripheral blood, sampled 28 days after the second dose of the MenACWY control vaccine. These TCRs come from an adult who received the MenACWY meningococcal vaccine as a control. The CDR3 runs from the conserved cysteine through the conserved F or W. Each record gives: J gene, D gene, V gene, clone size, CDR3 protein, CDR3 DNA. The D gene is left open where the match is weak. The size field is filled for only some rows; it gives once, few, many or a size class.

J: TRBJ2-7; D: -; V: TRBV7-2; size: -; CDR3: CASSLDNRAHEQYF; DNA: TGTGCCAGCAGCTTAGATAACAGGGCCCACGAGCAGTACTTC
J: TRBJ2-7; D: TRBD2; V: TRBV19; size: -; CDR3: CASSSGGTYEQYF; DNA: TGTGCCAGTAGTAGCGGGGGAACCTACGAGCAGTACTTC
J: TRBJ2-2; D: -; V: TRBV7-3; size: -; CDR3: CASSLNPATGELFF; DNA: TGTGCCAGCAGCTTAAATCCGGCAACCGGGGAGCTGTTTTTT
J: TRBJ1-3; D: -; V: TRBV6-6; size: -; CDR3: CASSYAPSGNTIYF; DNA: TGTGCCAGCAGTTATGCGCCCTCTGGAAACACCATATATTTT
J: TRBJ2-7; D: -; V: TRBV21-1; size: -; CDR3: CASSKRRVAFPGSEQYF; DNA: TGTGCCAGCAGCAAACGGAGAGTAGCCTTCCCCGGGAGCGAGCAGTACTTC
J: TRBJ1-1; D: -; V: TRBV6-5; size: -; CDR3: CASSQLGGAFF; DNA: TGTGCCAGCAGCCAACTAGGTGGAGCTTTCTTT
J: TRBJ2-1; D: -; V: TRBV27; size: -; CDR3: CASSLYGPHSGNEQFF; DNA: TGTGCCAGCAGTTTATACGGTCCTCACTCAGGGAATGAGCAGTTCTTC
J: TRBJ1-5; D: TRBD1; V: TRBV18; size: -; CDR3: CASSPDRGDGMSNQPQHF; DNA: TGTGCCAGCTCTCCGGACAGGGGAGATGGGATGAGCAATCAGCCCCAGCATTTT
J: TRBJ2-1; D: -; V: TRBV5-4; size: -; CDR3: CASSRERDNEQFF; DNA: TGTGCCAGCAGCCGCGAAAGAGACAATGAGCAGTTCTTC
J: TRBJ1-1; D: -; V: TRBV6-6; size: -; CDR3: CASSSRENTEAFF; DNA: TGTGCCAGCAGCTCCAGGGAGAACACTGAAGCTTTCTTT
J: TRBJ2-1; D: -; V: TRBV5-1; size: -; CDR3: CASSLAPEPLGNEQFF; DNA: TGCGCCAGCAGCTTGGCGCCGGAACCTCTCGGAAATGAGCAGTTCTTC
J: TRBJ2-7; D: TRBD2; V: TRBV7-8; size: -; CDR3: CASSPREGAYEQYF; DNA: TGTGCCAGCAGCCCCCGGGAGGGCGCCTACGAGCAGTACTTC
J: TRBJ1-4; D: -; V: TRBV16; size: once; CDR3: CASSRLFATNEKLFF; DNA: TGTGCCAGCAGCCGCTTATTTGCAACTAATGAAAAACTGTTTTTT
J: TRBJ2-3; D: -; V: TRBV3-1/TRBV3-2; size: once; CDR3: CASSQARGVTQYF; DNA: TGTGCCAGCAGCCAGGCCCGCGGGGTTACGCAGTATTTT
J: TRBJ2-3; D: TRBD2; V: TRBV5-4; size: -; CDR3: CASSYASGGRVTDTQYF; DNA: TGTGCCAGCAGCTACGCTTCGGGCGGGAGGGTCACAGATACGCAGTATTTT
J: TRBJ2-5; D: -; V: TRBV5-8; size: once; CDR3: CASSPITPRGQYF; DNA: TGTGCCAGCAGCCCGATCACCCCCCGGGGCCAGTACTTC
J: TRBJ1-2; D: TRBD1; V: TRBV28; size: -; CDR3: CASSPGQTSNYGYTF; DNA: TGTGCCAGCAGCCCGGGACAGACGTCTAACTATGGCTACACCTTC
J: TRBJ1-2; D: -; V: TRBV6-5; size: -; CDR3: CASSKTDYYGYTF; DNA: TGTGCCAGCAGCAAGACAGACTACTATGGCTACACCTTC
J: TRBJ1-4; D: -; V: TRBV20-1; size: once; CDR3: CSASPVTDEKLFF; DNA: TGCAGTGCTAGTCCGGTGACGGACGAAAAACTGTTTTTT
J: TRBJ2-7; D: TRBD1; V: TRBV5-1; size: -; CDR3: CASSFEQQGTYEQYF; DNA: TGCGCCAGCAGCTTCGAACAACAGGGGACCTACGAGCAGTACTTC
J: TRBJ2-1; D: -; V: TRBV7-9; size: -; CDR3: CASSFDSSSGNEQFF; DNA: TGTGCCAGCAGCTTCGACAGTTCGAGTGGGAATGAGCAGTTCTTC
J: TRBJ2-3; D: -; V: TRBV10-3; size: -; CDR3: CAISVDARDTQYF; DNA: TGTGCCATCAGTGTCGACGCCAGAGATACGCAGTATTTT
J: TRBJ1-1; D: -; V: TRBV27; size: once; CDR3: CASSTLHGGRNTEAFF; DNA: TGTGCCAGCAGTACTCTCCACGGGGGACGGAACACTGAAGCTTTCTTT
J: TRBJ2-1; D: TRBD1; V: TRBV19; size: -; CDR3: CASRRQGQGANEQFF; DNA: TGTGCCAGTCGAAGGCAGGGACAGGGGGCTAATGAGCAGTTCTTC
J: TRBJ2-3; D: TRBD1; V: TRBV2; size: -; CDR3: CASRGGGDRAADTQYF; DNA: TGTGCCAGCAGAGGGGGTGGCGACAGGGCCGCAGATACGCAGTATTTT
J: TRBJ1-3; D: -; V: TRBV11-2; size: -; CDR3: CASSPQRGNTIYF; DNA: TGTGCCAGCAGCCCCCAAAGGGGTAACACCATATATTTT
J: TRBJ2-2; D: -; V: TRBV27; size: -; CDR3: CASSTQGTGELFF; DNA: TGTGCCAGCAGTACCCAGGGGACCGGGGAGCTGTTTTTT
J: TRBJ1-2; D: -; V: TRBV19; size: -; CDR3: CASSPGSYGYTF; DNA: TGTGCCAGTAGTCCCGGCAGCTATGGCTACACCTTC
J: TRBJ1-2; D: -; V: TRBV6-5; size: -; CDR3: CASSYTGNYGYTF; DNA: TGTGCCAGCAGTTATACCGGAAACTATGGCTACACCTTC
J: TRBJ2-2; D: -; V: TRBV10-1; size: few; CDR3: CASSPTAGSNTGELFF; DNA: TGCGCCAGCTCTCCCACGGCGGGATCGAACACCGGGGAGCTGTTTTTT
J: TRBJ1-1; D: -; V: TRBV24-1; size: -; CDR3: CAARGRADTEAFF; DNA: TGTGCCGCCCGGGGGCGGGCGGACACTGAAGCTTTCTTT
J: TRBJ2-3; D: TRBD2; V: TRBV6-5; size: medium-sized; CDR3: CASSPASGASDTQYF; DNA: TGTGCCAGCAGCCCCGCTAGCGGGGCTTCAGATACGCAGTATTTT
J: TRBJ2-5; D: -; V: TRBV7-7; size: -; CDR3: CASSLDQHSETQYF; DNA: TGTGCCAGCAGCTTAGATCAGCACTCAGAGACCCAGTACTTC
J: TRBJ2-1; D: -; V: TRBV6-5; size: -; CDR3: CASSYLGYNEQFF; DNA: TGTGCCAGCAGCTACCTAGGGTACAATGAGCAGTTCTTC
J: TRBJ1-5; D: TRBD1; V: TRBV10-2; size: once; CDR3: CASSPGTVIFQPQHF; DNA: TGCGCCAGCAGTCCCGGGACAGTTATCTTTCAGCCCCAGCATTTT
J: TRBJ2-7; D: TRBD2; V: TRBV30; size: -; CDR3: CAWRPPGLADYEQYF; DNA: TGTGCCTGGAGGCCACCGGGACTAGCGGACTACGAGCAGTACTTC
J: TRBJ2-1; D: TRBD2; V: TRBV18; size: -; CDR3: CASSSGLAGGPDEQFF; DNA: TGTGCCAGCTCATCGGGACTAGCGGGAGGGCCCGATGAGCAGTTCTTC
J: TRBJ1-6; D: -; V: TRBV5-8; size: -; CDR3: CASSLGTPDSPLHF; DNA: TGTGCCAGCAGCTTGGGGACCCCGGACTCACCCCTCCACTTT
J: TRBJ2-7; D: -; V: TRBV2; size: -; CDR3: CASSRQTYEQYF; DNA: TGTGCCAGCTCAAGACAGACCTACGAGCAGTACTTC
J: TRBJ1-1; D: -; V: TRBV19; size: -; CDR3: CASSIGRPRRAEAFF; DNA: TGTGCCAGTAGTATAGGTCGCCCACGGAGGGCTGAAGCTTTCTTT
J: TRBJ1-4; D: -; V: TRBV5-1; size: few; CDR3: CASGPGGFDEKLFF; DNA: TGCGCCAGCGGCCCCGGGGGGTTTGATGAAAAACTGTTTTTT
J: TRBJ1-3; D: -; V: TRBV6-5; size: -; CDR3: CASSPGRSSGNTIYF; DNA: TGTGCCAGCAGTCCCGGACGGAGCTCTGGAAACACCATATATTTT
J: TRBJ1-4; D: -; V: TRBV2; size: -; CDR3: CASSETPWSRGWDEKLFF; DNA: TGTGCCAGCAGTGAAACCCCGTGGAGCAGAGGATGGGATGAAAAACTGTTTTTT
J: TRBJ2-7; D: -; V: TRBV15; size: -; CDR3: CATGEGPYEQYF; DNA: TGTGCCACCGGAGAGGGACCCTACGAGCAGTACTTC
J: TRBJ1-1; D: -; V: TRBV6-4; size: -; CDR3: CASSDSGGGTEAFF; DNA: TGTGCCAGCAGTGACTCAGGAGGTGGCACTGAAGCTTTCTTT
J: TRBJ1-5; D: -; V: TRBV4-1; size: once; CDR3: CASSPMEQPNQPQHF; DNA: TGCGCCAGCAGCCCCATGGAGCAGCCTAATCAGCCCCAGCATTTT
J: TRBJ1-6; D: -; V: TRBV2; size: -; CDR3: CASSDPRPLHF; DNA: TGTGCCAGCAGTGATCCTAGACCCCTCCACTTT
J: TRBJ2-7; D: -; V: TRBV5-4; size: -; CDR3: CASSQGLENEQYF; DNA: TGTGCCAGCAGCCAGGGCCTGGAGAACGAGCAGTACTTC
J: TRBJ1-1; D: -; V: TRBV6-6; size: -; CDR3: CASSGGLTSNTEAFF; DNA: TGTGCCAGCAGTGGAGGTTTGACAAGTAACACTGAAGCTTTCTTT
J: TRBJ2-2; D: -; V: TRBV19; size: -; CDR3: CATARERDTGELFF; DNA: TGTGCCACTGCGAGGGAGAGGGACACCGGGGAGCTGTTTTTT
J: TRBJ2-1; D: TRBD2; V: TRBV7-9; size: -; CDR3: CASSLTSGRANAQEQFF; DNA: TGTGCCAGCAGCTTAACTAGCGGGAGGGCCAATGCTCAGGAGCAGTTCTTC
J: TRBJ2-3; D: -; V: TRBV18; size: -; CDR3: CASSPKTDTQYF; DNA: TGTGCCAGCTCACCAAAGACAGATACGCAGTATTTT